Below are 22 T cell receptor beta chains sequenced from a single sample in a study of control samples from healthy donors and cancer patients. Produced via immunoSEQ multiplex PCR; TCRdb's table is partial and in-frame only. The sample records roughly 86,000 clones, 91% being singletons. Material: blood. Receptors were obtained from a man aged 30 to 45 in good health.

The CDR3 here is CASSQDRGGPYGYTF. CDR3 nucleotide sequence: TGCGCCAGCAGCCAAGATCGTGGGGGCCCCTATGGCTACACCTTC. The chain couples TRBV4-3 to TRBJ1-2; maybe TRBD1 (6 bases). The CDR3 is 15 residues long. Germline V gives CDR1 LGHNA, CDR2 YSLEER. The V and J ends lost 0 bases and 4 bases respectively, with 12 bases between them.

V is TRBV7-9 and J is TRBJ1-6; D possibly corresponds to TRBD1 (6 bases). This CDR3 contains 14 residues. Germline V gene data show CDR1 as SEHNR and CDR2 as FQNEAQ (reference sequence). Trimming pared 1 base from V and 9 bases from J, leaving 10 bases between. CDR3: CASSLGGGSSPLHF. The CDR3 coding sequence is TGTGCCAGCAGCTTAGGGGGGGGCTCTTCACCCCTCCACTTT.

On this clone itself: Relative to the germline gene, one junction end is altered; a read error may explain this. This rearrangement joins TRBV4-1 to TRBJ2-3, with D possibly being TRBD2 (6 bases). The CDR3 contains 18 residues. Germline values: CDR1 MGHRA, CDR2 YSYEKL. In nucleotides, the CDR3 is TGCGCCAGCACCCAAATGGGGGGTTTGAGGGGAAACACAGATACGCAGTATTTT. Protein: CASTQMGGLRGNTDTQYF.

The rearrangement uses TRBV7-8 and TRBJ1-2, with 8 bases fitting TRBD1. V was clipped by 4 bases and J by 8 bases; unmatched bases: 12. CDR1 is SGHVS, CDR2 FQNEAQ, per germline. The CDR3 totals 15 residues. The CDR3 sequence: CASSSRAQGANGYTF. DNA of the CDR3: TGTGCCAGCAGCTCAAGGGCGCAGGGGGCGAACGGCTACACCTTC.

The chain employs TRBV14 and TRBJ1-2, with no clear D. Germline loops: CDR1 SGHDN, CDR2 FVKESK. The CDR3 extends over 13 amino acids. V lost 6 bases to trimming and J lost 8 bases, with 16 bases between them. The CDR3 reads CASSLGRASGYTF. Here the CDR3 DNA reads TGTGCCAGCAGTTTGGGGAGGGCGTCCGGCTACACCTTC.

V usage is TRBV5-6 and J usage is TRBJ2-6; 9 bases agree with TRBD1. Germline V gives CDR1 SGHDT, CDR2 YYEEEE. After removal of 5 bases from V and 2 bases from J, the junction contained 14 bases not matched to a gene. The CDR3 extends over 19 amino acids. CDR3 loop: CASRSPGQGVLAGANVLTF. For the CDR3, the DNA is TGTGCCAGCAGGTCGCCGGGACAGGGAGTTCTTGCTGGGGCCAACGTCCTGACTTTC.

The chain has TRBV30 and TRBJ2-7, with D possibly being TRBD2 (6 bases). There are 12 residues in the CDR3. V was clipped by 8 bases and J by 4 bases, with 15 bases between them. CDR1 and CDR2 from the germline V gene are GTSNPN and SVGIG (reference sequence). CDR3 loop: CAGSLASYEQYF. DNA of the CDR3: TGTGCCGGGTCGCTAGCGTCTTACGAGCAGTACTTC.

In this sample, this clone turned up once. V gene TRBV7-9 combines with J gene TRBJ2-1, with D possibly matching TRBD2 (6 bases). CDR1 is SEHNR, CDR2 FQNEAQ, per germline (reference sequence). The CDR3 runs 12 residues. V lost 5 bases to trimming and J lost 12 bases, with 14 bases between them. In DNA, the CDR3 is TGTGCCAGCAGCAACACGGGAGTGTGGCAGTTCTTC. Protein sequence: CASSNTGVWQFF.

The chain joins TRBV18 to TRBJ1-1, with D perhaps TRBD1 (5 bases). This CDR3 has 16 amino acids. V was trimmed by 3 bases and J by 0 bases, leaving 14 bases between them. Germline-derived CDR1 and CDR2 are KGHSH and LQKENI. CDR3 amino acids: CASSPGQGRVNTEAFF. The CDR3 nucleotides are TGTGCCAGCTCACCGGGGCAGGGAAGGGTGAACACTGAAGCTTTCTTT. Full variable domain (rest looked up from reference TRBV18 and TRBJ1-1): NAGVMQNPRHLVRRRGQEARLRCSPMKGHSHVYWYRQLPEEGLKFMVYLQKENIIDESGMPKERFSAEFPKEGPSILRIQQVVRGDSAAYFCASSPGQGRVNTEAFFGQGTRLTVV.

This clone appeared a single time. The chain recombines TRBV19 with TRBJ2-2, with 10 bases that match TRBD1. V shed 4 bases and J 6 bases; nucleotides not matched to a gene: 5. Per the germline V gene, CDR1 is LNHDA and CDR2 is SQIVND (reference sequence). The CDR3 totals 15 residues. CDR3 sequence: CASSTRDRGPGELFF. The CDR3 region has the DNA TGTGCCAGTAGTACCAGGGACAGGGGTCCCGGGGAGCTGTTTTTT.

V usage is TRBV12-3 or TRBV12-4 and J usage is TRBJ2-5, with D perhaps TRBD2 (6 bases). The CDR3 is made up of 12 amino acids. V was clipped by 1 base and J by 9 bases, with 9 bases between them. This CDR3 reads CASSLESGAQYF. The CDR3, as DNA: TGTGCCAGCAGTTTAGAATCGGGGGCCCAGTACTTC.

V is TRBV7-8 and J is TRBJ1-1; TRBD1 aligns across 7 bases. This CDR3 has 14 residues. Germline V gene sequence: CDR1 SGHVS, CDR2 FQNEAQ. Germline trimming cut 1 base from V and 5 bases from J; bases unmatched to any gene: 4. CDR3 region: CASSLGGRGTEAFF. CDR3 sequence (DNA): TGTGCCAGCAGCTTAGGAGGCAGGGGGACTGAAGCTTTCTTT.

CDR3 sequence (DNA): TGTGCCAGCAGCTTGGCCTTCGAGGCAGTCTATGGCTACACCTTC. Its protein is CASSLAFEAVYGYTF. The chain combines TRBV5-4 with TRBJ1-2; no firm D call. There are 15 residues in the CDR3. The V gene lost 0 bases and the J gene lost 4 bases, with 13 bases spanning the gap. Germline lookup yields CDR1 SGHNT and CDR2 YYREEE (reference sequence).

CDR3 sequence reads: CASSLTQGAEAFF. The CDR3 DNA reads TGTGCCAGCAGCTTAACACAGGGGGCTGAAGCTTTCTTT. The chain links TRBV5-4 to TRBJ1-1, with TRBD1 identical over 8 bases. Unmatched junction bases numbered 3, after V lost 2 bases and J lost 6 bases. Germline loops: CDR1 SGHNT, CDR2 YYREEE (reference sequence). CDR3 length: 13 amino acids.

The chain joins TRBV24-1 to TRBJ2-4, with D maybe TRBD1 (6 bases). Germline V gene lookup returns CDR1 KGHDR and CDR2 SFDVKD. CDR3 length: 16 residues. The ends were cut back, 4 bases at V and 1 base at J, with 13 bases in the middle. CDR3 region: CATSDPKGQAKNIQYF. CDR3 DNA sequence: TGTGCCACCAGTGACCCGAAAGGACAGGCCAAAAACATTCAGTACTTC.

The chain employs TRBV29-1 and TRBJ2-7; TRBD2 matches 7 bases. V shed 6 bases and J 4 bases; nucleotides not matched to a gene: 3. Germline CDR1 SQVTM, CDR2 ANQGSEA. This CDR3 has 11 amino acids. The CDR3 reads CSVELAYEQYF. As DNA, the CDR3 is TGCAGCGTCGAACTAGCGTACGAGCAGTACTTC.

The genes are TRBV2 and TRBJ1-1; D ambiguous. Germline V lookup: CDR1 SNHLY, CDR2 FYNNEI. V lost 8 bases and J 0 bases, leaving 7 bases between the germline ends. The CDR3 extends over 12 amino acids. In DNA, the CDR3 is TGTGCCAGCCAGGTCGTGAACACTGAAGCTTTCTTT. Translated, it gives CASQVVNTEAFF.

As for this clone: Germline is not matched at one junction end, which may reflect a read error. The V and J genes are TRBV13 and TRBJ1-2, with TRBD1 as a possible D gene (6 bases). The germline V gene has CDR1 PRHDT and CDR2 FYEKMQ (reference sequence). The CDR3 is 11 residues long. Here the CDR3 DNA reads TGTGCCAGCAGCGTAGGGGGAGGCTACACCTTC. As protein: CASSVGGGYTF.

This sequence joins TRBV7-5 and TRBJ1-3; the D segment call TRBD1 is taken from the table without a DNA check. TRBV7-5 is reported as a pseudogene. CDR3 size: 15 residues. The chain's CDR3 is CARSFEGAPSDTIYF. The CDR3 nucleotides read TGTGCCAGAAGCTTTGAGGGGGCTCCCTCAGACACCATATATTTT.

The chain has TRBV4-1 and TRBJ2-2, with a weak D call TRBD1 (6 bases). Trimming took 0 bases from V and 6 from J, leaving 11 bases between them. The CDR3 consists of 15 residues. CDR1 and CDR2 (germline): MGHRA, YSYEKL. The CDR3 sequence: CASSQESGVPGELFF. DNA for the CDR3: TGCGCCAGCAGCCAAGAGTCAGGGGTACCCGGGGAGCTGTTTTTT.

This chain joins TRBV29-1 and TRBJ1-5; D is perhaps TRBD1 (6 bases). Germline V gene sequence: CDR1 SQVTM, CDR2 ANQGSEA. The CDR3 is 14 amino acids. The V gene lost 6 bases and the J gene lost 0 bases, with 12 bases spanning the gap. CDR3 residues: CSVGDNDSNQPQHF. The DNA of the CDR3 is TGCAGCGTGGGGGACAACGATAGCAATCAGCCCCAGCATTTT. The complete variable domain, with remaining parts taken from reference TRBV29-1 and TRBJ1-5, reads SAVISQKPSRDICQRGTSLTIQCQVDSQVTMMFWYRQQPGQSLTLIATANQGSEATYESGFVIDKFPISRPNLTFSTLTVSNMSPEDSSIYLCSVGDNDSNQPQHFGDGTRLSIL.

This chain connects TRBV30 to TRBJ1-2; 7 bases agree with TRBD1. Germline CDR1 GTSNPN, CDR2 SVGIG (reference sequence). The CDR3 extends over 12 amino acids. The CDR3: CAMDRNLYGYTF. CDR3 coding DNA: TGTGCGATGGACAGGAACCTCTATGGCTACACCTTC.